This T cell receptor (beta chain) was profiled in a study of shared clonotypes between healthy human individuals. General study points: On the whole, naive subsets had larger estimated richness than memory subsets had.

About this clone itself: Its cognate antigen is unknown.

Execution of the assay was at deep level. Sequenced by immunoSEQ multiplex PCR; TCRdb stores in-frame clones only, minus some. This table has about 2.4 million clones, approximately 93% appearing once. The CDR3 sequence is 15 residues long. Germline V gene data show CDR1 as MNHEY and CDR2 as SVGAGI. V was shortened by 2 bases and J by 3 bases, with 14 bases between the two germline ends. The chain has TRBV6-5 and TRBJ2-7; D is uncertain. The clonotype was recovered from a man aged 18 to 35 in good health. Some clones in this sample may be carry-over from other donors' samples. The sample was naive CD4+ T cells from PBMCs. Documented subset: CD45RA+ positively selected. CDR3 loop: CASSYRPDNGYEQYF. The DNA of the CDR3 is TGTGCCAGCAGTTACCGCCCTGATAATGGCTACGAGCAGTACTTC.